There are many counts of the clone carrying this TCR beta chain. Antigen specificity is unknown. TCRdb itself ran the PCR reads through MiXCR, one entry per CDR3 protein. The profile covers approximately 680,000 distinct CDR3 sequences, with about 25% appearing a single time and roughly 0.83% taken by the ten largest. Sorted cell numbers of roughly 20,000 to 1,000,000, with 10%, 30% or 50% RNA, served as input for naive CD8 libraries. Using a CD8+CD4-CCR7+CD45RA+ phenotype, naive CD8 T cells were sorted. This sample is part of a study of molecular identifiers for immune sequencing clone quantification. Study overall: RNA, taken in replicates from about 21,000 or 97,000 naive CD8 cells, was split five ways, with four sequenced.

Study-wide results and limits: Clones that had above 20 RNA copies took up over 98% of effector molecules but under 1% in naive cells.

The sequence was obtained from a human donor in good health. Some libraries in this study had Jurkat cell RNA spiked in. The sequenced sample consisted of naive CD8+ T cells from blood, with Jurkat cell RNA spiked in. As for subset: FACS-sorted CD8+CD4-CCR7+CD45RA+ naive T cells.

CDR3 DNA: TGTGCCAGCAGCTTAGTAACGAACACTGAAGCTTTCTTT. Encoded protein: CASSLVTNTEAFF. V and J are TRBV7-9 and TRBJ1-1; D gene uncertain. The V and J ends lost 1 base and 1 base respectively, with 4 bases between them. The CDR3 runs 13 residues. Germline V gene lookup returns CDR1 SEHNR and CDR2 FQNEAQ (reference sequence).